This T cell receptor beta chain was identified during a study of blood T cells in healthy people across ages. This CDR3 spans 14 amino acids. V was clipped by 0 bases and J by 9 bases, with 12 bases between them. CDR1 is SGHKS, CDR2 YYEKEE, per germline (reference sequence). Researchers isolated at least 6 million PBMCs per sample. Remarks on this clonotype: What it binds is not known.

A second roughly 6 to 11 cycle PCR used barcoded and J-beta primers. TCRdb reprocessed the 5' RACE reads via MiXCR and lists one record per CDR3 protein. The data contain around 970,000 distinct CDR3 sequences, roughly half of them seen just once; the ten biggest clones take up 20% to 25%. Findings of the study overall: Possibly confounding the expanded clonotype changes was the fact that donor CMV status was unknown. Long-lived donors exceeded aged donors in naive CD4+ cells and diversity.

The chain employs TRBV5-5 and TRBJ1-4; D not resolved. The sequence came from a woman aged 60-70 years in good health. Specimen: blood. The CDR3 DNA is TGTGCCAGCAGCTTGGATGGAATATTACAAAAACTGTTTTTT. Protein product: CASSLDGILQKLFF.